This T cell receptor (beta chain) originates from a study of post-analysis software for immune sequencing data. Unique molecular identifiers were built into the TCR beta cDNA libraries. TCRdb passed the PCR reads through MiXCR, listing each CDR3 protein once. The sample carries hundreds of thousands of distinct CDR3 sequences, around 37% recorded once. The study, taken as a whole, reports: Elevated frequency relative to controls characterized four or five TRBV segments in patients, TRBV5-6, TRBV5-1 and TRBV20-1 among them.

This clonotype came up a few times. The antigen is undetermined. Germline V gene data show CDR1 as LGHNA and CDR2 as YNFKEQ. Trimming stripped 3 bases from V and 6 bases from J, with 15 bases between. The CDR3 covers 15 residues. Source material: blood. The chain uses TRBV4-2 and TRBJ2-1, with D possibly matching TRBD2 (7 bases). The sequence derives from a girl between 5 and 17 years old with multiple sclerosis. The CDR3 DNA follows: TGTGCCAGCAGCCAGGGGGCTAGCGGCATCAATGAGCAGTTCTTC. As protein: CASSQGASGINEQFF.